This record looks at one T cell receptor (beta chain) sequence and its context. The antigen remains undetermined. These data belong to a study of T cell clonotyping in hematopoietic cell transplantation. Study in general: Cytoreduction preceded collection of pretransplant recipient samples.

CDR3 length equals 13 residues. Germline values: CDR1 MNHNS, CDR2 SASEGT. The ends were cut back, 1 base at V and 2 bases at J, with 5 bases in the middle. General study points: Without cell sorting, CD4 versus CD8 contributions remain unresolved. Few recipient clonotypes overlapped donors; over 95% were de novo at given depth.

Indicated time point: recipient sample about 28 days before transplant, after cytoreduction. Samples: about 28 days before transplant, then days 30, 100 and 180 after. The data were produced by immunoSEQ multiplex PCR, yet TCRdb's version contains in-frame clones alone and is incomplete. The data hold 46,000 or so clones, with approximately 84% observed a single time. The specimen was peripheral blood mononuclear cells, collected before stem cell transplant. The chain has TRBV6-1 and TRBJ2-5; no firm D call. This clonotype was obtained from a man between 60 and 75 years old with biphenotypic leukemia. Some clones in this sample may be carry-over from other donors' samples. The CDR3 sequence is CASSEGLQETQYF. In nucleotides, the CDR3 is TGTGCCAGCAGTGAAGGGTTACAAGAGACCCAGTACTTC.